These 9 T cell receptor beta chains were sequenced from one sample in a study of shared clonotypes between healthy human individuals. Repertoires were generated with immunoSEQ multiplex PCR, while TCRdb's copy carries only in-frame clones and drops some. The table lists about 2.1 million clones, just under 95% of them singletons. Positive CCR7 selection of CD45RO-negative cells yielded the naive CD8 cells, and terminally differentiated effector memory CD45RA+ cells were excluded. Sequenced sample: naive CD8+ T cells from PBMCs. All receptors derive from a man aged 18-30 years in good health. Some clones in this sample may be carry-over from other donors' samples.

The chain has TRBV6-1 and TRBJ2-3; D remains ambiguous. The length of the CDR3 is 18 residues. Germline V gives CDR1 MNHNS, CDR2 SASEGT. The V end lost 1 base, the J end lost 0 bases, and 17 bases lay between the germline ends. CDR3 loop: CASSEGLPGTHSTDTQYF. CDR3 DNA: TGTGCCAGCAGTGAAGGGCTCCCCGGTACACATAGCACAGATACGCAGTATTTT.

V is TRBV6-5 and J is TRBJ2-1; perhaps TRBD1 as D (6 bases). The CDR3 extends over 15 amino acids. The V end was cut by 2 bases, the J end by 7 bases, with 15 bases between. CDR1 MNHEY and CDR2 SVGAGI come from the germline V gene. The CDR3 region is CASSYARGVGNEQFF. CDR3 DNA: TGTGCCAGCAGTTACGCCAGGGGAGTAGGGAATGAGCAGTTCTTC.

The genes are TRBV5-6 and TRBJ1-1, with D perhaps matching TRBD1 (6 bases). Germline CDR1 is SGHDT and CDR2 is YYEEEE. V gave up 4 bases and J gave up 2 bases, with 12 bases separating them. CDR3 length equals 14 residues. The CDR3 protein is CASSMGTSNTEAFF. The CDR3 nucleotides read TGTGCCAGCAGCATGGGGACATCCAACACTGAAGCTTTCTTT.

V usage is TRBV5-8 and J usage is TRBJ2-7, with 10 bases that match TRBD1. CDR3 length equals 18 residues. Trimming cost V 5 bases and J 3 bases; bases outside gene matches: 17. Germline V CDR1 and CDR2: SGHTS, YDEGEE. The CDR3 sequence: CASSFDRGRLSSYYEQYF. The CDR3 DNA reads TGTGCCAGCAGTTTCGACAGGGGGCGCCTCTCGAGTTACTACGAGCAGTACTTC.

The J gene is TRBJ2-2, the V gene TRBV7-9; D is perhaps TRBD2 (5 bases). Germline CDR1 reads SEHNR; CDR2 reads FQNEAQ (reference sequence). CDR3 length equals 17 residues. The V end was cut by 4 bases, the J end by 6 bases, with 21 bases between. This CDR3 reads CASSSNYAGHGSGELFF. The CDR3 DNA follows: TGTGCCAGCAGCTCCAACTATGCGGGCCATGGCTCCGGGGAGCTGTTTTTT.

This sequence joins TRBV7-9 and TRBJ1-3; D call uncertain. The CDR3 has 12 amino acids. CDR1 and CDR2 from the germline V gene are SEHNR and FQNEAQ (reference sequence). V gave up 4 bases and J gave up 6 bases, with 7 bases separating them. Written as DNA, the CDR3 is TGTGCCAGCAGCTCCGAGTCAAACACCATATATTTT. The encoded protein is CASSSESNTIYF.

The V call is TRBV14, the J call TRBJ2-1; D gene ambiguous. The V end lost 4 bases, the J end lost 4 bases, and 17 bases lay between the germline ends. In germline, CDR1 is SGHDN, CDR2 FVKESK. The CDR3 is 16 residues long. The CDR3 coding sequence is TGTGCCAGCAGCCCCGGGTCGATCAGAGGTTACAATGAGCAGTTCTTC. This gives the protein CASSPGSIRGYNEQFF.

This chain joins TRBV7-9 and TRBJ2-1; 10 bases align to TRBD2. This CDR3 is 15 amino acids long. Germline CDR1 is SEHNR and CDR2 is FQNEAQ (reference sequence). Trimming cost V 1 base and J 8 bases; bases outside gene matches: 5. Here the CDR3 DNA reads TGTGCCAGCAGCTTAGGGGGACTAGCGCGGGATGAGCAGTTCTTC. Amino acid sequence: CASSLGGLARDEQFF.

This clone came up a few times. Other DNA sequences in the same sample also yield this CDR3. The chain carries TRBV7-2 and TRBJ2-7; D not resolved. CDR1 and CDR2 (germline): SGHTA, FQGNSA. The V and J ends lost 5 bases and 0 bases respectively, with 5 bases between them. The CDR3 covers 12 residues. The CDR3 DNA follows: TGTGCCAGCAGCGACCGCTCCTACGAGCAGTACTTC. It encodes CASSDRSYEQYF.